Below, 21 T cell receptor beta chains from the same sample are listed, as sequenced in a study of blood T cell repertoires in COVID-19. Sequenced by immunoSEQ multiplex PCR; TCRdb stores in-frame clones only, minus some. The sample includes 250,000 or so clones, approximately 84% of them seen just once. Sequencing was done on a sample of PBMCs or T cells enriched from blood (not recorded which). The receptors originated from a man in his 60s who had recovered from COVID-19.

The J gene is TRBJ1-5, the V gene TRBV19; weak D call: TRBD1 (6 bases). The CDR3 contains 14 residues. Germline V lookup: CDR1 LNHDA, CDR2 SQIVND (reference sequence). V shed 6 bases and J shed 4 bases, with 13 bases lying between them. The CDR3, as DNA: TGTGCCAGTAGGAGGGGCGGACAGAATCAGCCCCAGCATTTT. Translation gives CASRRGGQNQPQHF.

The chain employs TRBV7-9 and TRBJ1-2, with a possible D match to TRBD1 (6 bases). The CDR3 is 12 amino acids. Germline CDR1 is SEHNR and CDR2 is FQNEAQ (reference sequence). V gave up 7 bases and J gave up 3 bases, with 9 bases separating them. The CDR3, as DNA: TGTGCCAGCATGGACAGATACTATGGCTACACCTTC. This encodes CASMDRYYGYTF.

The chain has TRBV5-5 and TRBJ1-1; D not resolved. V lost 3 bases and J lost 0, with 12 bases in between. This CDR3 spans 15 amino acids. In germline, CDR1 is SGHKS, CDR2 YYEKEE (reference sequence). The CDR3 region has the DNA TGTGCCAGCAGCTCGAGCATTTCCATGAACACTGAAGCTTTCTTT. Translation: CASSSSISMNTEAFF.

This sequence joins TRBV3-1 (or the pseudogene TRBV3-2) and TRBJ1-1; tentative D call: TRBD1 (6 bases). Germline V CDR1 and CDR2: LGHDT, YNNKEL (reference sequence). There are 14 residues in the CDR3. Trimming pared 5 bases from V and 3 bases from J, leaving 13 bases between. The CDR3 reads CASSASDSHTEAFF. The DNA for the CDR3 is TGTGCCAGCAGCGCTTCGGACAGCCACACTGAAGCTTTCTTT.

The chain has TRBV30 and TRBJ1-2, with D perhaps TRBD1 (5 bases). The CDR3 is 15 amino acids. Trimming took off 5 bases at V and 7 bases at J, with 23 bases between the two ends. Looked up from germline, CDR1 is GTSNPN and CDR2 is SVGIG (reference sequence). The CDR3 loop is CAWGEEGRGRRGYTF. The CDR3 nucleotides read TGTGCCTGGGGGGAGGAGGGAAGGGGCAGACGTGGCTACACCTTC.

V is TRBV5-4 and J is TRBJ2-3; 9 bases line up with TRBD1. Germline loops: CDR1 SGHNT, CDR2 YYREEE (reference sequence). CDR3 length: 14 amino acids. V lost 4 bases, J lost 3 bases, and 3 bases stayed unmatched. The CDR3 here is CASSRDRVTDTQYF. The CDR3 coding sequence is TGTGCCAGCAGCCGGGACAGGGTTACAGATACGCAGTATTTT.

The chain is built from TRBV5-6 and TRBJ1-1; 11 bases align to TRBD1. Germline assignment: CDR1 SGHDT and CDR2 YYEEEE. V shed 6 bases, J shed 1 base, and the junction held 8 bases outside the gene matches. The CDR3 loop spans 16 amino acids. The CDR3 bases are TGTGCCAGCAACTCGGACAGGGGGCTTGGGAACACTGAAGCTTTCTTT. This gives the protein CASNSDRGLGNTEAFF.

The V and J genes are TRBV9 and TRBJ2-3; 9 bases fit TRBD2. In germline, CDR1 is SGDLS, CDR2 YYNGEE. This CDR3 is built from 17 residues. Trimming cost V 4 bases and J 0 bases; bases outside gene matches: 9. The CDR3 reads CASSSGVLAGSTDTQYF. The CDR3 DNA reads TGTGCCAGCAGCTCAGGGGTCCTAGCGGGAAGCACAGATACGCAGTATTTT.

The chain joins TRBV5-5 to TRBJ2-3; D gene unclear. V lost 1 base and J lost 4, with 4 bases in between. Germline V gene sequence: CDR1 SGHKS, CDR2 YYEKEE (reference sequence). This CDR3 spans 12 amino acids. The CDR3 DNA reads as TGTGCCAGCAGCTTGACTCCAGATACGCAGTATTTT. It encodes CASSLTPDTQYF.

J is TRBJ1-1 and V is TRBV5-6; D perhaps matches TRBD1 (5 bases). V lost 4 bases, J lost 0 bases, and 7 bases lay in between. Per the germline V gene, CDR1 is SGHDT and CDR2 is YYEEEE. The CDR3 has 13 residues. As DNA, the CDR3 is TGTGCCAGCAGCGGGACTGTGAACACTGAAGCTTTCTTT. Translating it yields CASSGTVNTEAFF.

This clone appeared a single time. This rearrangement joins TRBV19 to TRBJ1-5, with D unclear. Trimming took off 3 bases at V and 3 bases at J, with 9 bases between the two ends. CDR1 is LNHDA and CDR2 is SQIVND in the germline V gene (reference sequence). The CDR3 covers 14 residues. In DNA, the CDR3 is TGTGCCAGTAGTATTTTGGAGGTCAATCAGCCCCAGCATTTT. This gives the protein CASSILEVNQPQHF.

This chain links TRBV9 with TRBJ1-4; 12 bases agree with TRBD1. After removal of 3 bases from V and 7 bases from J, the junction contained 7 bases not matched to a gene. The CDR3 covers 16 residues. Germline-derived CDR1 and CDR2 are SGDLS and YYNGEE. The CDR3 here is CASSARDRGLTEKLFF. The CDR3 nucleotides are TGTGCCAGCAGCGCACGGGACAGGGGGCTGACTGAAAAACTGTTTTTT.

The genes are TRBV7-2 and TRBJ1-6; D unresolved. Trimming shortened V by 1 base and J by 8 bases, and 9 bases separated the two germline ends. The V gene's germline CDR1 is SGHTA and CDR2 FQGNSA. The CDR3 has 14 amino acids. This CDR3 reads CASSLGVGDSPLHF. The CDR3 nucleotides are TGTGCCAGCAGCTTAGGGGTCGGAGATTCACCCCTCCACTTT.

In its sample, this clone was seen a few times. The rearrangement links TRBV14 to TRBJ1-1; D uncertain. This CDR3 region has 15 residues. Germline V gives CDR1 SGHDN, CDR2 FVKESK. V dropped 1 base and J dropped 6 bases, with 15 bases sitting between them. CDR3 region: CASSQVAGSFSEAFF. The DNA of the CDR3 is TGTGCCAGCAGCCAAGTCGCAGGTTCCTTTTCTGAAGCTTTCTTT.

CDR3 region: CASSQARGQGRAEAFF. For the CDR3, the DNA is TGTGCCAGCAGCCAAGCTCGCGGGCAGGGGAGGGCTGAAGCTTTCTTT. The genes are TRBV3-1 (or the pseudogene TRBV3-2) and TRBJ1-1, with a tentative D call TRBD1 (6 bases). With 1 base removed from V and 6 bases from J, the gap between germline ends came to 18 bases. Germline CDR1 is LGHDT and CDR2 is YNNKEL (reference sequence). The length of the CDR3 is 16 residues.

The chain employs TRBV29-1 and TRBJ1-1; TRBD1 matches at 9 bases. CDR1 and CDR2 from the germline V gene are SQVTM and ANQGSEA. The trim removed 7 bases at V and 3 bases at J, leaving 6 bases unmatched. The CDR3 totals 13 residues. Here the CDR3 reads CSGHRGPDTEAFF. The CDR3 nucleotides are TGCAGCGGTCACAGGGGGCCGGACACTGAAGCTTTCTTT. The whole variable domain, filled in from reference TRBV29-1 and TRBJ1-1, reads SAVISQKPSRDICQRGTSLTIQCQVDSQVTMMFWYRQQPGQSLTLIATANQGSEATYESGFVIDKFPISRPNLTFSTLTVSNMSPEDSSIYLCSGHRGPDTEAFFGQGTRLTVV.

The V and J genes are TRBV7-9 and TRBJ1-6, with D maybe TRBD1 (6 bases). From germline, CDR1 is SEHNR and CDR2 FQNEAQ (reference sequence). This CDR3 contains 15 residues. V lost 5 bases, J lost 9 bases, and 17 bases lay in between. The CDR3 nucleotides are TGTGCCAGCAGCCCTTGGGACACCCGATTTTCACCCCTCCACTTT. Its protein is CASSPWDTRFSPLHF.

This chain's CDR3 is CASSPTGGSTEAFF. The CDR3 nucleotides are TGTGCCAGCAGTCCGACAGGGGGGAGCACTGAAGCTTTCTTT. V gene TRBV7-9 combines with J gene TRBJ1-1, with 9 bases identical to TRBD1. CDR1 and CDR2 from the germline V gene are SEHNR and FQNEAQ (reference sequence). Trimming cost V 6 bases and J 4 bases; bases outside gene matches: 6. This CDR3 region has 14 residues.

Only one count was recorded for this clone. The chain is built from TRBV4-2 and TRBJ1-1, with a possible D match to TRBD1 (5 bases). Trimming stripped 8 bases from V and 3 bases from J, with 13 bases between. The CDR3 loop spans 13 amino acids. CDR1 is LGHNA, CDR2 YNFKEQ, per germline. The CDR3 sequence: CASYSGGYTEAFF. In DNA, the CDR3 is TGTGCCAGCTACTCGGGGGGGTACACTGAAGCTTTCTTT.

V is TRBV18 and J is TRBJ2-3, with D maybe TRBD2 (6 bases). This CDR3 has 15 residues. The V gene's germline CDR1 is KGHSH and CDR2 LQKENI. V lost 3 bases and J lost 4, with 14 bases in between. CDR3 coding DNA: TGTGCCAGCTCACCGGGGGGACCCCCTCCAGATACGCAGTATTTT. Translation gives CASSPGGPPPDTQYF.

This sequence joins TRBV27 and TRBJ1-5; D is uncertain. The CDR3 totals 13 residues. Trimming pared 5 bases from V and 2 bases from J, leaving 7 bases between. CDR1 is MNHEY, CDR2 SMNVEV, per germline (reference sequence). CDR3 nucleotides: TGTGCCAGCAGTCGGGAGGGCAATCAGCCCCAGCATTTT. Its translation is CASSREGNQPQHF.